This entry features one T cell receptor beta chain sequence. This entry is derived from a study of blood T cells in healthy people across ages. Isolation per sample recovered at least 7 million PBMCs. CDR3 length equals 16 residues. The germline V gene encodes CDR1 LGHNA and CDR2 YSLEER. Trimming cost V 4 bases and J 0 bases, with 13 bases left between them. A J-beta primer mix and a sample-barcoded 5' primer were used in a second PCR of roughly 6 to 11 cycles. TCRdb called the 5' RACE reads again in MiXCR, with one record for every CDR3 protein. This sample has approximately 1.5 million distinct CDR3 sequences, with 35% to 45% found just once.

The V gene is TRBV4-3, the J gene TRBJ2-1; D unclear. The sequence was obtained from a woman under 30 in good health. Input material: blood. The CDR3 region is CASSRIVRSSYNEQFF. The CDR3 DNA reads as TGCGCCAGCAGCCGAATCGTCCGGAGCTCCTACAATGAGCAGTTCTTC.